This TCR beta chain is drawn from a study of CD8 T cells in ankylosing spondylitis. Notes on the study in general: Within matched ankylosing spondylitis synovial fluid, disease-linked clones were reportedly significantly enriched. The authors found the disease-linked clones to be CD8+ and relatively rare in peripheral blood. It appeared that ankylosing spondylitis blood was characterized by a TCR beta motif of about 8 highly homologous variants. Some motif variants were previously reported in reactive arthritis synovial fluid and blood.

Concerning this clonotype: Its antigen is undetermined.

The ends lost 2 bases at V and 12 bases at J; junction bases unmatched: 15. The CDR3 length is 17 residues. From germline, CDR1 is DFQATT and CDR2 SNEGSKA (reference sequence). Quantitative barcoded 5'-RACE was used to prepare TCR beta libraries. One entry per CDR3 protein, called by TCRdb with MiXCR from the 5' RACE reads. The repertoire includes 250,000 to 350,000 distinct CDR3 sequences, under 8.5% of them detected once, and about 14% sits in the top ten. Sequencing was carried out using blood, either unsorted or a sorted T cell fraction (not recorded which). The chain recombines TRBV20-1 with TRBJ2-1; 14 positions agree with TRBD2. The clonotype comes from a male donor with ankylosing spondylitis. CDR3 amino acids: CSARSRTSGRREGAQFF. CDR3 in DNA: TGCAGTGCTAGATCCCGGACTAGCGGGAGGAGAGAGGGTGCGCAGTTCTTC.